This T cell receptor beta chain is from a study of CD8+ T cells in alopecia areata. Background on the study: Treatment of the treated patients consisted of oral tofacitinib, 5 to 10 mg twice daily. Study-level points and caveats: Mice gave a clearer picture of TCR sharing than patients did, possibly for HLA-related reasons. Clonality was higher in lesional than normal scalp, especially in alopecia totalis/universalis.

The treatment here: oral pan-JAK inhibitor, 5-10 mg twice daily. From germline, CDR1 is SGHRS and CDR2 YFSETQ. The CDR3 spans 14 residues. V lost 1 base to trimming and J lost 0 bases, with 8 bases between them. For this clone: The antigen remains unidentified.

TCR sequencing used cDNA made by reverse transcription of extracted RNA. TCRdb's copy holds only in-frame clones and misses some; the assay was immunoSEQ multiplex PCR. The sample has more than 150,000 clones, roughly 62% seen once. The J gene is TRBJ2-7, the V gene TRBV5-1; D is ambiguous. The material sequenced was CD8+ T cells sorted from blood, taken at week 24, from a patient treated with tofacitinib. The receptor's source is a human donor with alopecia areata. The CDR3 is CASSLSTDSYEQYF. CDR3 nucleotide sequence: TGCGCCAGCAGCTTGTCGACCGACTCCTACGAGCAGTACTTC.